A selection of T cell receptor beta chains follows, all from one sample in a study of cytomegalovirus exposure and HLA in healthy donors. The protocol was immunoSEQ multiplex PCR, while the TCRdb copy is restricted to in-frame clones and leaves out a portion. The sample comprises some 150,000 clones, around 75% of which are singletons, and under 4% rests with the top ten. The sample taken for sequencing was PBMCs. All receptors derive from a human donor in good health. The CDR3 runs from the conserved cysteine through the conserved F or W. The D gene is left open where the match is weak. Part of the rows lack a size; the others show once, few, many or a class for expanded clones.

D	size	V	J	CDR3	DNA
.	.	TRBV23-1	TRBJ2-7	CASAGIYEQYF	TGCGCCAGCGCAGGGATTTACGAGCAGTACTTC
.	.	TRBV10-3	TRBJ2-7	CAISESRGASLYEQYF	TGTGCCATCAGTGAGTCCCGCGGGGCCAGCTTATACGAGCAGTACTTC
.	.	TRBV6-5	TRBJ2-1	CASSSPSASYNEQFF	TGTGCCAGCAGTTCTCCTAGCGCTTCCTACAATGAGCAGTTCTTC
TRBD1	.	TRBV28	TRBJ1-5	CASSLLQGANNQPQHF	TGTGCCAGCAGTTTACTTCAGGGGGCTAACAATCAGCCCCAGCATTTT
.	.	TRBV19	TRBJ1-5	CASTPYPQGPSSPQHF	TGTGCCAGTACCCCGTATCCCCAGGGCCCTTCGTCGCCCCAGCATTTT
.	.	TRBV7-9	TRBJ1-5	CASSERGLDQPQHF	TGTGCCAGCAGTGAAAGAGGGCTAGATCAGCCCCAGCATTTT
TRBD2	.	TRBV7-8	TRBJ2-5	CASSNPEVGAGEWRETQYF	TGTGCCAGCAGCAACCCAGAAGTCGGGGCGGGGGAATGGAGAGAGACCCAGTACTTC
TRBD1	.	TRBV28	TRBJ2-2	CASSGDRGSGELFF	TGTGCCAGCAGTGGGGACAGGGGGTCCGGGGAGCTGTTTTTT
.	.	TRBV27	TRBJ2-1	CASSLQGFEQFF	TGTGCCAGCAGTTTACAGGGTTTTGAGCAGTTCTTC
.	.	TRBV11-1	TRBJ2-3	CASSLVTAGTDTQYF	TGTGCCAGCAGCTTAGTGACAGCTGGCACAGATACGCAGTATTTT
TRBD2	.	TRBV7-8	TRBJ2-4	CASTLNSGSGAKNIQYF	TGTGCCAGCACCCTAAATAGCGGGAGTGGGGCCAAAAACATTCAGTACTTC
TRBD2	.	TRBV14	TRBJ2-3	CASSQGGGGGTDTQYF	TGTGCCAGCAGCCAAGGGGGCGGCGGGGGGACAGATACGCAGTATTTT
TRBD1	.	TRBV4-2	TRBJ1-6	CASSFRSGQGGRSYNSPLHF	TGTGCCAGCAGCTTTCGTTCGGGACAGGGGGGCAGGTCCTATAATTCACCCCTCCACTTT
.	once	TRBV6-1	TRBJ1-2	CASSPTGITYGYTF	TGTGCCAGCAGTCCCACAGGGATAACCTATGGCTACACCTTC
.	once	TRBV15	TRBJ1-2	CATSRGRGGYTF	TGTGCCACCAGCAGGGGGCGAGGTGGCTACACCTTC
.	.	TRBV28	TRBJ2-7	CASSFGAGRNYF	TGTGCCAGCAGTTTTGGTGCAGGCCGTAACTACTTC
TRBD1	few	TRBV23-1	TRBJ1-5	CASSQSISDRVGLEDQPQHF	TGCGCCAGCAGTCAATCGATCTCGGACAGGGTCGGGTTGGAGGATCAGCCCCAGCATTTT
TRBD2	.	TRBV27	TRBJ2-2	CASSSPPGTSGRDTGELFF	TGTGCCAGCAGTTCCCCCCCCGGGACTAGCGGGAGGGACACCGGGGAGCTGTTTTTT
TRBD1	.	TRBV7-9	TRBJ2-7	CASSLYGGQGAHEQYF	TGTGCCAGCAGCTTGTATGGGGGACAGGGGGCCCACGAGCAGTACTTC
TRBD1	.	TRBV6-5	TRBJ2-7	CASGRGTAYYEQYF	TGTGCCAGCGGAAGGGGGACAGCATACTACGAGCAGTACTTC
.	.	TRBV29-1	TRBJ2-5	CSVIWTNQETQYF	TGCAGCGTCATATGGACAAACCAAGAGACCCAGTACTTC
.	.	TRBV2	TRBJ1-5	CASRAGASNQPQHF	TGTGCCAGCAGAGCCGGAGCTAGCAATCAGCCCCAGCATTTT
TRBD1	once	TRBV30	TRBJ2-6	CAWSETGRRSGANVLTF	TGTGCCTGGAGTGAGACAGGGCGACGTTCTGGGGCCAACGTCCTGACTTTC
.	.	TRBV6-6	TRBJ1-5	CASSYTQGLNQPQHF	TGTGCCAGCAGTTACACCCAGGGTCTGAATCAGCCCCAGCATTTT
TRBD1	once	TRBV7-9	TRBJ1-3	CASSPRQGWGNTIYF	TGTGCCAGCAGCCCCAGACAGGGGTGGGGAAACACCATATATTTT
TRBD1	.	TRBV7-9	TRBJ1-1	CSSSPIREAGGSKTEAFF	TGTTCCAGCAGCCCCATTAGAGAGGCAGGGGGGTCGAAAACTGAAGCTTTCTTT
.	.	TRBV28	TRBJ2-7	CASSPPGVARYEQYF	TGTGCCAGCAGTCCCCCGGGGGTAGCGCGGTATGAGCAGTACTTC
TRBD1	.	TRBV6-6	TRBJ1-2	CASSLQGSYGYTF	TGTGCCAGCAGTTTACAGGGGTCCTATGGCTACACCTTC
TRBD2	.	TRBV9	TRBJ2-1	CASSVVSGGAYNEQFF	TGTGCCAGCAGCGTAGTTAGCGGGGGGGCTTACAATGAGCAGTTCTTC
.	.	TRBV19	TRBJ1-2	CATVPGGAGYGYTF	TGTGCCACCGTGCCGGGAGGGGCGGGCTATGGCTACACCTTC
.	.	TRBV4-1	TRBJ2-5	CASSQDQGGLTQYF	TGCGCCAGCAGCCAAGATCAAGGCGGGCTCACCCAGTACTTC
.	.	TRBV5-4	TRBJ2-7	CASSFKEQGSHEQYF	TGTGCCAGCAGCTTTAAAGAGCAGGGTTCACACGAGCAGTACTTC
.	once	TRBV2	TRBJ2-1	CASSEAYPVDRSYNEQFF	TGTGCCAGCAGTGAAGCGTATCCTGTCGACAGATCGTACAATGAGCAGTTCTTC
.	.	TRBV5-1	TRBJ1-2	CASSLLYRQELDYGYTF	TGCGCCAGCAGCTTGCTTTATCGACAGGAGCTAGACTATGGCTACACCTTC
TRBD2	.	TRBV19	TRBJ2-1	CASRLVGTSSYNEQFF	TGTGCCAGTAGACTCGTCGGGACTAGCAGCTACAATGAGCAGTTCTTC
.	.	TRBV11-2	TRBJ2-7	CASSLVGSRIVGEQYF	TGTGCCAGCAGCTTGGTGGGGAGCAGGATCGTGGGCGAGCAGTACTTC
.	.	TRBV7-2	TRBJ2-3	CASSLVRTDTQYF	TGTGCCAGCAGCTTGGTGAGGACAGATACGCAGTATTTT
.	.	TRBV7-9	TRBJ2-5	CASSRLGETQYF	TGTGCCAGCTCCAGACTAGGGGAGACCCAGTACTTC
TRBD1	.	TRBV19	TRBJ1-5	CASGMGQYQPQHF	TGTGCCAGCGGAATGGGACAGTATCAGCCCCAGCATTTT
.	.	TRBV5-1	TRBJ1-2	CASSLGGSLYGYTF	TGCGCCAGCAGCTTGGGCGGATCCCTCTATGGCTACACCTTC
TRBD1	few	TRBV2	TRBJ1-1	CASSETGMVGRPEAFF	TGTGCCAGCAGTGAGACAGGGATGGTGGGGCGCCCTGAAGCTTTCTTT
TRBD1	few	TRBV7-9	TRBJ1-1	CASSYPQGHTEAFF	TGTGCCAGCAGCTACCCACAGGGGCACACTGAAGCTTTCTTT
.	.	TRBV5-4	TRBJ1-5	CASSLSGSNQPQHF	TGTGCCAGCAGCTTATCAGGGTCAAATCAGCCCCAGCATTTT
.	.	TRBV19	TRBJ1-1	CASSRGATEAFF	TGTGCCAGTAGTCGGGGGGCCACTGAAGCTTTCTTT
TRBD2	.	TRBV5-5	TRBJ2-7	CASSSGTSEAYEQYF	TGTGCCAGCAGCTCCGGGACTAGCGAGGCCTACGAGCAGTACTTC
TRBD2	.	TRBV10-1	TRBJ2-4	CASGEGDIQYF	TGCGCCAGCGGGGAGGGAGACATTCAGTACTTC